This T cell receptor (beta chain) was sequenced during a study of spatial heterogeneity in lung cancer. The presence of a unique molecular identifier marked each TCR cDNA molecule. TCRdb re-derived calls from the 5' RACE reads in MiXCR, one entry per CDR3 protein. The data contain around 13,000 distinct CDR3 sequences, about 5% of them seen just once; the ten biggest clones take up 36%. This clonotype has at least ten counts. Its target is not known. Sample time point: sample taken at primary tumor resection. Whole RNA, which was extracted from tumor, nontumor lung tissue or frozen PBMC, was sequenced without any cell sorting. Study-wide results and limits: How many expanded intratumoral alpha and beta TCRs were present tracked the tumor mutation count, which was a count of nonsynonymous mutations.

The length of the CDR3 is 13 residues. Germline V CDR1 and CDR2: KGHSH, LQKENI. With 2 bases clipped from V and 8 bases from J, the junction kept 5 bases outside the gene matches. This sample comprised lung tumor tissue, obtained at surgery. The sequence was collected from a male donor with early-stage non-small cell lung cancer. This chain links TRBV18 with TRBJ1-1, with 7 bases matching TRBD1. This chain's CDR3 is CASSPTGVWEAFF. The CDR3 DNA reads TGTGCCAGCTCACCAACAGGGGTCTGGGAAGCTTTCTTT.